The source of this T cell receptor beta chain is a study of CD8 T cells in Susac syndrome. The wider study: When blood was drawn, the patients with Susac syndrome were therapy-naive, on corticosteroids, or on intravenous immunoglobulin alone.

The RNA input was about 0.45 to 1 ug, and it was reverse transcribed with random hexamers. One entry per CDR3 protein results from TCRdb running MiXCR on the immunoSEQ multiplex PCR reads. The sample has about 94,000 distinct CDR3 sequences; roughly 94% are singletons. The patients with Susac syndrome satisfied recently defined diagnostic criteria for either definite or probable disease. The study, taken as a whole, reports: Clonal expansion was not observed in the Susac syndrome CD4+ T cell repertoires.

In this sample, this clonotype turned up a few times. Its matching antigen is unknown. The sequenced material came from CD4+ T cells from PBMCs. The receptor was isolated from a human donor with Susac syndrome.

This chain's CDR3 is CATSRDRGAYEQYF. The CDR3 nucleotides read TGTGCCACCAGCAGAGATCGTGGGGCCTACGAGCAGTACTTC. The chain has TRBV15 and TRBJ2-7; D is unclear. Germline loops: CDR1 LNHNV, CDR2 YYDKDF (reference sequence). The CDR3 has 14 residues. V dropped 0 bases and J dropped 2 bases, with 8 bases sitting between them.